This TCR beta chain stems from a study of T cells after yellow fever vaccination. Germline-derived CDR1 and CDR2 are SGHTA and FQGNSA. There are 16 residues in the CDR3. With 6 bases clipped from V and 1 base from J, the junction kept 9 bases outside the gene matches. Via MiXCR, TCRdb re-called the 5' RACE reads, giving one row per CDR3 protein. The sample has roughly 120,000 distinct CDR3 sequences, more than 6.5% seen once; the top ten hold 2% to 3%. This clonotype was seen repeatedly, ten times or more. The chain employs TRBV7-2 and TRBJ2-3, with 8 bases lining up with TRBD2. The clonotype comes from a young man who received the YFV17D yellow fever vaccine. The specimen was CD4+ T cells sorted from PBMCs, collected more than 8 days after the first yellow fever vaccination. CDR3 in DNA: TGTGCCAGCAGGTCAGCTGGACTAGCCGGCACAGATACGCAGTATTTT. It translates to CASRSAGLAGTDTQYF.